These 14 T cell receptor beta chains share one sample of origin, sequenced in a study of persistence of HIV-infected CD4 T cells. These TCRs' antigens remain unknown. This was the immunoSEQ version 4 assay in survey mode. The data were produced by immunoSEQ multiplex PCR, yet TCRdb's version contains in-frame clones alone and is incomplete. The data show tens of thousands of clones, with approximately 79% seen just once and less than 2% held by the top ten. Cells were stimulated with overlapping HIV-1 Gag 15-mer peptides. Sorting of responding CD4+ T cells relied on upregulated CD40 ligand together with CD69. Here the sequenced sample was CD4+ T cells sorted from PBMCs after approximately 18-hour stimulation, taken from a patient who received antiretroviral therapy. The source of these receptors is an adult man with HIV who was CMV-seropositive.

V gene TRBV29-1 combines with J gene TRBJ2-3; possibly TRBD2 for D (6 bases). Deletions cut 6 bases from V and 10 bases from J, with 17 bases between. In germline, CDR1 is SQVTM, CDR2 ANQGSEA. This CDR3 region has 12 residues. The CDR3 DNA is TGCAGCGTCGTTACTAGCTTTGAGGCGCAGTATTTT. Translated: CSVVTSFEAQYF.

J is TRBJ1-2 and V is TRBV3-1 (or the pseudogene TRBV3-2); no clear D gene. CDR1 and CDR2 from the germline V gene are LGHDT and YNNKEL (reference sequence). Deletions cut 4 bases from V and 8 bases from J, with 8 bases between. This CDR3 is built from 11 residues. The CDR3 DNA follows: TGTGCCAGCAGCCCCGGCCGCGGCTACACCTTC. Its protein product is CASSPGRGYTF.

The chain combines TRBV12-3 or TRBV12-4 with TRBJ1-2, with unresolved D. Deletions cut 5 bases from V and 5 bases from J, with 6 bases between. The CDR3 is 11 amino acids. CDR3 sequence (DNA): TGTGCCAGCAGTACCGTTTATGGCTACACCTTC. Translated, it gives CASSTVYGYTF.

Details on this clone: The junction does not match germline at one end; this may be a read error. V and J are TRBV7-8 and TRBJ2-3, with D perhaps given as TRBD1 or TRBD2 (5 bases each). The CDR3 has 17 amino acids. Germline V gene data show CDR1 as SGHVS and CDR2 as FQNEAQ. The CDR3 sequence: CAGSLHPPGPSTDTQYF. The CDR3 region has the DNA TGTGCCGGCAGCTTACATCCTCCGGGGCCTAGCACAGATACGCAGTATTTT. The variable domain in full, completed from reference TRBV7-8 and TRBJ2-3, reads GAGVSQSPRYKVAKRGQDVALRCDPISGHVSLFWYQQALGQGPEFLTYFQNEAQLDKSGLPSDRFFAERPEGSVSTLKIQRTQQEDSAVYLCAGSLHPPGPSTDTQYFGPGTRLTVL.

This clone is labeled as medium-sized. The rearrangement joins TRBV2 to TRBJ2-1; 10 bases line up with TRBD1. Germline V gene lookup returns CDR1 SNHLY and CDR2 FYNNEI. The CDR3 has 15 residues. V dropped 6 bases and J dropped 7; count of bases not matched to a gene: 9. This CDR3 is CASRARGTGENEQFF. As DNA, the CDR3 is TGTGCCAGCAGGGCTCGTGGGACAGGGGAAAATGAGCAGTTCTTC.

This clone was detected a few times. The gene calls are TRBV6-6 and TRBJ1-1, with D uncertain. Germline V CDR1 and CDR2: MNHNY, SVGAGI (reference sequence). V dropped 8 bases and J dropped 3 bases, with 10 bases sitting between them. The CDR3 consists of 12 residues. The CDR3 DNA reads as TGTGCCAGCCACGGCGGGGACACTGAAGCTTTCTTT. It translates to CASHGGDTEAFF.

The V gene is TRBV9, the J gene TRBJ1-3; no clear D gene. There are 14 residues in the CDR3. CDR1 and CDR2 (germline): SGDLS, YYNGEE. The V gene lost 3 bases and the J gene lost 0 bases, with 7 bases spanning the gap. CDR3 nucleotides: TGTGCCAGCAGCGCCGACAACTCTGGAAACACCATATATTTT. Translating it yields CASSADNSGNTIYF.

This chain connects TRBV7-9 to TRBJ1-2; no definite D call. Per germline, CDR1 SEHNR and CDR2 FQNEAQ (reference sequence). CDR3 size: 13 residues. The V and J ends lost 6 bases and 2 bases respectively, with 10 bases between them. This CDR3 is CASSLMGNYGYTF. CDR3 DNA sequence: TGTGCCAGCAGTCTAATGGGAAACTATGGCTACACCTTC.

This clone was observed a few times. The chain carries TRBV5-1 and TRBJ1-1; maybe TRBD1 (5 bases). The V gene's germline CDR1 is SGHRS and CDR2 YFSETQ. Trimming removed 1 base at V and 0 bases at J, with 10 bases between. This CDR3 comprises 15 residues. The CDR3 is CASSLSYRMNTEAFF. As DNA, the CDR3 is TGCGCCAGCAGCTTGTCGTACAGGATGAACACTGAAGCTTTCTTT. Using reference TRBV5-1 and TRBJ1-1 for the parts outside the CDR3, the full variable domain is KAGVTQTPRYLIKTRGQQVTLSCSPISGHRSVSWYQQTPGQGLQFLFEYFSETQRNKGNFPGRFSGRQFSNSRSEMNVSTLELGDSALYLCASSLSYRMNTEAFFGQGTRLTVV.

V usage is TRBV5-1 and J usage is TRBJ1-6; no clear D. Germline CDR1 reads SGHRS; CDR2 reads YFSETQ. CDR3 length: 14 amino acids. The ends were cut back, 1 base at V and 7 bases at J, with 9 bases in the middle. Here the CDR3 reads CASSLNLENSPLHF. DNA for the CDR3: TGCGCCAGCAGCTTGAACCTCGAAAATTCACCCCTCCACTTT.

The gene calls are TRBV9 and TRBJ2-1; 8 bases match TRBD2. The CDR3 spans 13 residues. Trimming removed 3 bases from V and 7 bases from J; junction bases left unmatched: 3. Germline loops: CDR1 SGDLS, CDR2 YYNGEE. In DNA, the CDR3 is TGTGCCAGCAGCGCCGGCGGGGGGAATGAGCAGTTCTTC. Protein: CASSAGGGNEQFF.

The rearrangement joins TRBV4-1 to TRBJ1-5, with D perhaps matching TRBD1 (5 bases). V shed 0 bases and J shed 4 bases, with 19 bases lying between them. The CDR3 runs 18 residues. CDR1 and CDR2 from the germline V gene are MGHRA and YSYEKL. The CDR3 nucleotides read TGCGCCAGCAGCCAAGAAGTCCCGGGGCGAGGTTGGAATCAGCCCCAGCATTTT. It specifies CASSQEVPGRGWNQPQHF.

This clone has only one observation. The chain joins TRBV11-1 to TRBJ2-7, with D possibly being TRBD1 (6 bases). The V and J ends lost 1 base and 6 bases respectively, with 16 bases between them. This CDR3 is built from 15 residues. The germline CDR1 and CDR2 sequences are SGHAT and FQDESV (reference sequence). The CDR3, as DNA: TGTGCCAGCAGCTTAGAGGGCAGGACAGAAGGCGAGCAGTACTTC. It encodes CASSLEGRTEGEQYF. Supplemented by reference TRBV11-1 and TRBJ2-7, the full variable domain reads EAEVAQSPRYKITEKSQAVAFWCDPISGHATLYWYRQILGQGPELLVQFQDESVVDDSQLPKDRFSAERLKGVDSTLKIQPAELGDSAMYLCASSLEGRTEGEQYFGPGTRLTVT.

This sequence joins TRBV3-1 (or the pseudogene TRBV3-2) and TRBJ2-1, with 12 nucleotides matching TRBD2. Germline V CDR1 and CDR2: LGHDT, YNNKEL (reference sequence). The CDR3 runs 16 residues. The J segment lost 5 bases and the V segment lost 3 bases, leaving 5 bases of the junction unmatched. CDR3 sequence: CASSQRLAGAHNEQFF. CDR3 DNA sequence: TGTGCCAGCAGCCAGAGACTAGCGGGGGCCCACAATGAGCAGTTCTTC.